This T cell receptor beta chain was identified during a study of blood T cells in healthy people across ages. V gave up 1 base and J gave up 8 bases, with 11 bases separating them. This CDR3 is 12 amino acids long. CDR1 is GTSNPN, CDR2 SVGIG, per germline (reference sequence). Primed by a sample-barcoded 5' primer and a J-beta primer mix, a second PCR proceeded for about 7 to 11 cycles. The yield of each sample was at least 3 million CDR3-containing paired-end reads. TCRdb passed the 5' RACE reads through MiXCR, listing each CDR3 protein once. The sample has under 950,000 distinct CDR3 sequences, roughly 20% seen once; the top ten hold around 21%.

The source material was blood. The rearrangement uses TRBV30 and TRBJ1-2, with D unclear. This receptor was taken from a man in his 70s in good health. CDR3 nucleotides: TGTGCCTGGAGTGCGGGTCCGGTGGGCTACACCTTC. The encoded protein is CAWSAGPVGYTF.